The T cell receptor (beta chain) described here comes from a study of lymphopenia after photon versus proton radiotherapy. Study results and caveats: Photon-treated patients lost naive T cells and TCR diversity; proton-treated stayed stable.

Sequencing used immunoSEQ multiplex PCR; TCRdb keeps in-frame clones, though not all of them. Of approximately 24,000 clones in the sample, roughly nine tenths were seen once. In germline, CDR1 is SSHAT, CDR2 FNYEAQ (reference sequence). The trim removed 5 bases at V and 2 bases at J, leaving 5 bases unmatched. The CDR3 loop spans 14 amino acids. Concerning this clone itself: Its antigen is not identified.

This sequence joins TRBV7-7 and TRBJ2-5, with 7 bases matching TRBD2. This receptor was taken from a woman between 50 and 59 years old with cholangiocarcinoma. The material sequenced was peripheral blood, taken from a patient treated with photon-based radiotherapy. The CDR3 loop is CASSTSSGQETQYF. The CDR3 bases are TGTGCCAGCAGCACGTCTAGCGGACAAGAGACCCAGTACTTC.